This record looks at one T cell receptor beta chain sequence and its context. This sample was included in a study of blood T cell repertoires in COVID-19. On the study more broadly: Sites across the United States, Italy and Spain contributed samples from acute and convalescent COVID-19. PBMCs, B-cell-depleted T cells, or T cells provided the cDNA or gDNA that made up the material.

The V and J ends lost 3 bases and 5 bases respectively, with 11 bases between them. The CDR3 sequence is 14 residues long. Germline CDR1 and CDR2: SGHRS and YFSETQ. Study processing details: Amplification of reference gene primers was used by the study to estimate nucleated cell counts. This table comes from immunoSEQ multiplex PCR, and its TCRdb copy is limited to in-frame clones, with some not included. That table supplies the V and J calls and clone size; D and trimming were determined from the DNA. This sample yields 55,000 to 80,000 clones, of which around 90% are seen a single time; 5.5% to 6.5% belongs to the top ten.

The chain is built from TRBV5-1 and TRBJ1-4, with D unclear. Sequencing was done on a sample of peripheral blood. This sequence was found in a human donor in a cohort sampled during active COVID-19. CDR3 sequence (DNA): TGCGCCAGCAGCTCCGGTGGTTCGAATGAAAAACTGTTTTTT. This sequence encodes CASSSGGSNEKLFF. The full variable domain, in which reference TRBV5-1 and TRBJ1-4 provide the parts outside the CDR3, is KAGVTQTPRYLIKTRGQQVTLSCSPISGHRSVSWYQQTPGQGLQFLFEYFSETQRNKGNFPGRFSGRQFSNSRSEMNVSTLELGDSALYLCASSSGGSNEKLFFGSGTQLSVL.